These 8 T cell receptor beta chains were sequenced from one sample in a study of radiotherapy plus CTLA-4 blockade in lung cancer. Sequencing used immunoSEQ multiplex PCR; TCRdb keeps in-frame clones, though not all of them. The sample contains roughly 80,000 clones, around 76% of which appear only once. This specimen was peripheral blood, taken from a patient treated with radiotherapy plus ipilimumab. The source is a human donor with non-small cell lung cancer who had a partial response to radiotherapy plus ipilimumab. Some clones in this sample may be carry-over from other donors' samples.

This clone was seen a single time. V and J are TRBV11-1 and TRBJ2-7; D might be TRBD2 (6 bases). CDR1 and CDR2 (germline): SGHAT, FQDESV (reference sequence). CDR3 length: 15 residues. V lost 4 bases, J lost 1 base, and 14 bases lay in between. The CDR3 sequence is CASSSQIGGSYEQYF. CDR3 bases: TGTGCCAGCAGCTCGCAAATTGGGGGGTCCTACGAGCAGTACTTC.

This clone was recorded a few times. This chain links TRBV7-3 with TRBJ1-1, with D possibly being TRBD1 (6 bases). Germline lookup yields CDR1 SGHTA and CDR2 FQGTGA. The CDR3 contains 13 residues. V lost 4 bases and J lost 6, with 12 bases in between. The DNA of the CDR3 is TGTGCCAGCAGCTCAGTACAGGGAGCTGAAGCTTTCTTT. Translation gives CASSSVQGAEAFF.

This chain joins TRBV6-6 and TRBJ2-1, with 7 bases aligning to TRBD1. The V gene's germline CDR1 is MNHNY and CDR2 SVGAGI (reference sequence). The ends lost 4 bases at V and 3 bases at J; junction bases unmatched: 3. This CDR3 has 14 residues. The CDR3 bases are TGTGCCAGCAGTTTCAGGGGGATCTACAATGAGCAGTTCTTC. Translating it yields CASSFRGIYNEQFF.

V usage is TRBV19 and J usage is TRBJ2-1; D might be TRBD1 (5 bases). This CDR3 spans 12 amino acids. CDR1 is LNHDA and CDR2 is SQIVND in the germline V gene (reference sequence). V lost 2 bases and J lost 11, with 10 bases in between. As DNA, the CDR3 is TGTGCCAGTAGTATATTTCAGGGAAAGCAGTTCTTC. It specifies CASSIFQGKQFF.

The chain uses TRBV6-5 and TRBJ2-7, with 11 nucleotides matching TRBD2. Germline V CDR1 and CDR2: MNHEY, SVGAGI. Trimming removed 2 bases from V and 5 bases from J; junction bases left unmatched: 5. CDR3 size: 15 residues. CDR3 sequence reads: CASSYGLAGVHEQYF. The CDR3 bases are TGTGCCAGCAGTTACGGACTAGCGGGCGTCCACGAGCAGTACTTC.

This clone was seen just once. V is TRBV29-1 and J is TRBJ1-2, with a weak D call TRBD1 (5 bases). The germline V and J ends were trimmed by 5 bases and 8 bases, with 15 bases remaining between them. CDR1 SQVTM and CDR2 ANQGSEA come from the germline V gene. This CDR3 is built from 12 residues. As DNA, the CDR3 is TGCAGCGTTACTAAGACAGTGAGCGGCTACACCTTC. It yields the protein CSVTKTVSGYTF.

The rearrangement uses TRBV14 and TRBJ2-1; 14 bases are shared with TRBD2. The CDR3 extends over 17 amino acids. J was trimmed by 6 bases and V by 0 bases; bases with no gene match: 4. The germline V gene has CDR1 SGHDN and CDR2 FVKESK. DNA of the CDR3: TGTGCCAGCAGCCAAGACTGGACTAGCGGGAGGCGCAATGAGCAGTTCTTC. Translation gives CASSQDWTSGRRNEQFF.

The rearrangement links TRBV5-1 to TRBJ1-5; D ambiguous. Germline V gene data show CDR1 as SGHRS and CDR2 as YFSETQ. The CDR3 totals 13 residues. Trimming removed 4 bases at V and 1 base at J, with 6 bases between. This chain's CDR3 is CASSTGSNQPQHF. In DNA form, the CDR3 reads TGCGCCAGCAGCACGGGGAGCAATCAGCCCCAGCATTTT.